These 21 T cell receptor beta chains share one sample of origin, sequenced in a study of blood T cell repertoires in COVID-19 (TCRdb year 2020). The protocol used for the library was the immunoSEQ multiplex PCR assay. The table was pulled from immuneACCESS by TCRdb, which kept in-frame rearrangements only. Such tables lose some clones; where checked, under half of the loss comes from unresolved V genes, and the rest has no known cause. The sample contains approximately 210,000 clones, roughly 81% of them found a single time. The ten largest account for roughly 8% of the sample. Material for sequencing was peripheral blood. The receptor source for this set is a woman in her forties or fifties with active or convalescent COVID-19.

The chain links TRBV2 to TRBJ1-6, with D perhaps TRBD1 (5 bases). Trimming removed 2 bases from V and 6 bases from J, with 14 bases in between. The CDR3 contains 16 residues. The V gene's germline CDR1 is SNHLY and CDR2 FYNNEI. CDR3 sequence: CASSESGVGFNSPLHF. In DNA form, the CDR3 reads TGTGCCAGCAGTGAATCGGGGGTTGGATTTAATTCACCCCTCCACTTT.

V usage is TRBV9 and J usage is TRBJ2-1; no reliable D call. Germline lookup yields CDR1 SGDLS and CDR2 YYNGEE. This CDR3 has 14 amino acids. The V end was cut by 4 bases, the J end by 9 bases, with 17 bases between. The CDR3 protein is CASSPPPPAFEQFF. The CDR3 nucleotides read TGTGCCAGCAGCCCTCCTCCCCCTGCGTTTGAGCAGTTCTTC.

DNA for the CDR3: TGTGCCAGCAGTTACAGGGCTAGCTGGGAAGAGACCCAGTACTTC. As protein: CASSYRASWEETQYF. The J gene is TRBJ2-5, the V gene TRBV6-5; D perhaps matches TRBD2 (5 bases). Germline V gene sequence: CDR1 MNHEY, CDR2 SVGAGI. V dropped 2 bases and J dropped 3 bases, with 13 bases sitting between them. The CDR3 length is 15 residues.

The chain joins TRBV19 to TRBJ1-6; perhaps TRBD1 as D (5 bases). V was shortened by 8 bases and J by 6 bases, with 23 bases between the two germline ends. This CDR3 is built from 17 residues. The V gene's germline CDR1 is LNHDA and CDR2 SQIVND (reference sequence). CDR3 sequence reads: CASRTGDGNLFNSPLHF. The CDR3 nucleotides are TGTGCCAGTCGGACGGGGGACGGAAACCTTTTTAATTCACCCCTCCACTTT.

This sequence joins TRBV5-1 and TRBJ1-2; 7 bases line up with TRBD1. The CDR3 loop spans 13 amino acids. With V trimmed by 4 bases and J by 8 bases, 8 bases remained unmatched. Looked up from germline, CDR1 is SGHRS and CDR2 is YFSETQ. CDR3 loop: CASSLGGLGGYTF. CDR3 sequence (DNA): TGCGCCAGCAGCCTAGGGGGCTTAGGGGGCTACACCTTC.

The CDR3 spells CASSGPGNAKNIQYF. DNA of the CDR3: TGTGCCAGCAGTGGCCCCGGGAACGCCAAAAACATTCAGTACTTC. The V and J genes are TRBV25-1 and TRBJ2-4, with D perhaps TRBD2 (5 bases). V was cut by 4 bases and J by 1 base, with 11 bases left in between. Germline CDR1 is MGHDK and CDR2 is SYGVNS. The CDR3 runs to 15 residues.

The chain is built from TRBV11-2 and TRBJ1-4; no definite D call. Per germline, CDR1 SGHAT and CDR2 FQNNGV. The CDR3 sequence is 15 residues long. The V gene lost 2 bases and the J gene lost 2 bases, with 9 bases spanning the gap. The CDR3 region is CASSLSGRTNEKLFF. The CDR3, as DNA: TGTGCCAGCAGCTTAAGCGGTCGGACTAATGAAAAACTGTTTTTT.

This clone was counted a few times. The CDR3 reads CASSSMGAQSGNTIYF. The CDR3 DNA sequence: TGTGCCAGCAGTTCTATGGGGGCGCAAAGTGGAAACACCATATATTTT. The chain links TRBV6-2 or TRBV6-3 to TRBJ1-3, with a possible D match to TRBD1 (6 bases). V was shortened by 4 bases and J by 3 bases, with 16 bases between the two germline ends. The CDR3 length is 16 residues. The V gene's germline CDR1 is MNHEY and CDR2 SVGEGT.

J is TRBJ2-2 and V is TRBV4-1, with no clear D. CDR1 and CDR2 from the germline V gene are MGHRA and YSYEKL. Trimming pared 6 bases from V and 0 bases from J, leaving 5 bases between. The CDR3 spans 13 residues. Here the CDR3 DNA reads TGCGCCAGCAGTACAGCGAACACCGGGGAGCTGTTTTTT. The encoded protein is CASSTANTGELFF.

The chain's CDR3 is CASSVSASGRHEQFF. In DNA, the CDR3 is TGTGCCAGCAGCGTAAGCGCTAGCGGGCGCCATGAGCAGTTCTTC. V is TRBV9 and J is TRBJ2-1, with 8 bases fitting TRBD2. The CDR3 covers 15 residues. Germline CDR1 is SGDLS and CDR2 is YYNGEE. J gave up 8 bases and V 1 base, and 8 bases lay outside the gene matches.

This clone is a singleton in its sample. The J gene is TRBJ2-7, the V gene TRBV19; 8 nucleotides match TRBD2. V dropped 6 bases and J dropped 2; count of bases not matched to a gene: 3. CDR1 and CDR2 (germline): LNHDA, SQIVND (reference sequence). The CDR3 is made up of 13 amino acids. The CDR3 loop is CASSPGGTYEQYV. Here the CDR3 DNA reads TGTGCCAGTAGCCCGGGGGGGACCTACGAGCAGTACGTC.

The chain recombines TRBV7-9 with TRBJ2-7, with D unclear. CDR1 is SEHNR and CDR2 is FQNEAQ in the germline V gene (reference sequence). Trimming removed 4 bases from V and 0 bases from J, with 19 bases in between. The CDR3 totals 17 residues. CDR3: CASSSPRPTVSSYEQYF. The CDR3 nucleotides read TGTGCCAGCAGCTCCCCGCGGCCGACGGTAAGCTCCTACGAGCAGTACTTC.

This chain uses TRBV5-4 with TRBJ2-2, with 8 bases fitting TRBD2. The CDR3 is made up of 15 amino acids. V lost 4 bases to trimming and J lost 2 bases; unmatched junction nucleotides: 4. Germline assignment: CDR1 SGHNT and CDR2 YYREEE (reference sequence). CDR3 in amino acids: CASSRSGGNTGELFF. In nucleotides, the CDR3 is TGTGCCAGCAGCCGGAGCGGGGGAAACACCGGGGAGCTGTTTTTT. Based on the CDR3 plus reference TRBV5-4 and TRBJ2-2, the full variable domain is ETGVTQSPTHLIKTRGQQVTLRCSSQSGHNTVSWYQQALGQGPQFIFQYYREEENGRGNFPPRFSGLQFPNYSSELNVNALELDDSALYLCASSRSGGNTGELFFGEGSRLTVL.

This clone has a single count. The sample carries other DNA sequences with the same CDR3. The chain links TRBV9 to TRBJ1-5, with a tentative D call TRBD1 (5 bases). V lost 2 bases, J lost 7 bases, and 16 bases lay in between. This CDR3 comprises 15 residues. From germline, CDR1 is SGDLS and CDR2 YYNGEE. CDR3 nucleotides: TGTGCCAGCAGCGTGGGTCAGGGTTTAGGCCAGCCCCAGCATTTT. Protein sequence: CASSVGQGLGQPQHF. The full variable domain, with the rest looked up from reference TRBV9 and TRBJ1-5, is DSGVTQTPKHLITATGQRVTLRCSPRSGDLSVYWYQQSLDQGLQFLIQYYNGEERAKGNILERFSAQQFPDLHSELNLSSLELGDSALYFCASSVGQGLGQPQHFGDGTRLSIL.

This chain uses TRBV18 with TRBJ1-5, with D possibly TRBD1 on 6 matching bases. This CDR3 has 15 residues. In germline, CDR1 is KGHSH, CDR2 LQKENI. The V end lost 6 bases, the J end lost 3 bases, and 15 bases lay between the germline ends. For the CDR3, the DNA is TGTGCCAGCTCCGAGCAGGGGTCCCCCAATCAGCCCCAGCATTTT. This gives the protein CASSEQGSPNQPQHF.

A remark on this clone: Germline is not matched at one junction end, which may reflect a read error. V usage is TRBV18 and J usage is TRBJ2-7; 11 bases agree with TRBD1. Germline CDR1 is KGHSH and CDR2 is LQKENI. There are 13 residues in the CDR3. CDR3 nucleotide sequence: TGTGCCAGCTCACCATCTAGGGACAGGGGGATTCTCTTC. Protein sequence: CASSPSRDRGILF.

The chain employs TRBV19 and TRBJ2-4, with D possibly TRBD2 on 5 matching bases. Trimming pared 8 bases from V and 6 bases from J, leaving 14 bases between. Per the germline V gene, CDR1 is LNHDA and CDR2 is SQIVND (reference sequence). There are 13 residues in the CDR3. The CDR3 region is CASSRLRGNIQYF. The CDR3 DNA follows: TGTGCCAGTTCGAGGCTCCGGGGAAACATTCAGTACTTC. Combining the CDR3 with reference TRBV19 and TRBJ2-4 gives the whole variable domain DGGITQSPKYLFRKEGQNVTLSCEQNLNHDAMYWYRQDPGQGLRLIYYSQIVNDFQKGDIAEGYSVSREKKESFPLTVTSAQKNPTAFYLCASSRLRGNIQYFGAGTRLSVL.

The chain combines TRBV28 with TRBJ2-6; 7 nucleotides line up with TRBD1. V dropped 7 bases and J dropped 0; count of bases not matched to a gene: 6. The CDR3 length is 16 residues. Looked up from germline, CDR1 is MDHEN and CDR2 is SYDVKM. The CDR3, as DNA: TGTGCCAGCAACCCAGGGGGAAACTCTGGGGCCAACGTCCTGACTTTC. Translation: CASNPGGNSGANVLTF.

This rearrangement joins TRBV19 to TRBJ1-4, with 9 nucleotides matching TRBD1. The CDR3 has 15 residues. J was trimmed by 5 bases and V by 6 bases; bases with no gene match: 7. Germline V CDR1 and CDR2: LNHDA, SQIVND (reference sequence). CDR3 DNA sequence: TGTGCCAGTAGATCGCTCGGGACAGGGAATGAAAAACTGTTTTTT. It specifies CASRSLGTGNEKLFF.

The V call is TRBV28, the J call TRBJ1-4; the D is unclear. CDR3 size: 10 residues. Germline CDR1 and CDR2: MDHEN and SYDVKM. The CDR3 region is CAYGSEKLFF. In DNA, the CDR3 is TGTGCTTACGGGAGTGAAAAACTGTTTTTT.

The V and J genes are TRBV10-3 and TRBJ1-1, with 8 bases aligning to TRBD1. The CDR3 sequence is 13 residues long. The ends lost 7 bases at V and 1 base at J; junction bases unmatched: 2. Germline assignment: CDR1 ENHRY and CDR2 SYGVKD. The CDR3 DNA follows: TGTGCCATCACTGGACAGGGGAACACTGAAGCTTTCTTT. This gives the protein CAITGQGNTEAFF.